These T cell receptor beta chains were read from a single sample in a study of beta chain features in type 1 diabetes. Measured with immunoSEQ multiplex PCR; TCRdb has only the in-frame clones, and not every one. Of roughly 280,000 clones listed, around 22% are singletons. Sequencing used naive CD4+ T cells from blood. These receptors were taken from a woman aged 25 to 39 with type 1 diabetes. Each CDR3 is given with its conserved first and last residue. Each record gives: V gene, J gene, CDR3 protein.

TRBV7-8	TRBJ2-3	CASSPSGTDTQYF
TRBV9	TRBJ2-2	CASSSRSNTGELFF
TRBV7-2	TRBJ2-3	CASPQGSDTQYF
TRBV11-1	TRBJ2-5	CASSHSGTQETQYF
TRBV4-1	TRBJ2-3	CASSQDFVPADSTDTQYF
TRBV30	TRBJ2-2	CAWSGLAGVTGELFF
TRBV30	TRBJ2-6	CAWRTAGANVLTF
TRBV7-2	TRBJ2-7	CASVHRAGYEQYF
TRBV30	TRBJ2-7	CAWSTERGGIYEQYF
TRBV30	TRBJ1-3	CAWSGGADTIYF
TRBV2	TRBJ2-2	CASSVLAGNTGELFF
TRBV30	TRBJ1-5	CAWSAAGTVPNQPQHF
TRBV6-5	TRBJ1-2	CASKDRGLSEGYTF
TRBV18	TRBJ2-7	CASSPTRQGYYEQYF
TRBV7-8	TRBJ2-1	CASSWPGLAVNEQFF
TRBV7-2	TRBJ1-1	CASSFTGAGGTEAFF
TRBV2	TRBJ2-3	CASSQDRGSYTDTQYF
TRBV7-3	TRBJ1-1	CASSPQPDQGRAFF
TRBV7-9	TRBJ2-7	CASSLASGRAGEQYF
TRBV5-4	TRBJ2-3	CASSLALGTDTQYF
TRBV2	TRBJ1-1	CASLVGPVTEAFF
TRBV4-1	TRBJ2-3	CASSQAYRVEDTQYF
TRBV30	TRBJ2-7	CACRLAGFYSEQYF
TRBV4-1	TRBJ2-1	CASSLNVWTSGDNEQFF
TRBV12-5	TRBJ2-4	CASGLVLTSGRENIQYF
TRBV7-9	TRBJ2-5	CASSSGTSGSLSETQYF
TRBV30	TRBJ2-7	CAWSVFGGTPLYEQYF
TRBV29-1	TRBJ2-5	CSVYRGLAGAHYQETQYF
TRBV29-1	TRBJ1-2	CSVTTGVHYGYTF
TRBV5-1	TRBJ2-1	CASSLVSSSSYNEQFF
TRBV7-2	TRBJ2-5	CASKPGGTPETQYF
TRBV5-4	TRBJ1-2	CASSLGTTMEYGGYTF
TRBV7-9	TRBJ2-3	CASSHGTSGSSGTDTQYF
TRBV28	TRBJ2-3	CAILPPGLAGVVSSTDTQYF
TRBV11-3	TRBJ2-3	CASSSWPIAGGPQADTQYF
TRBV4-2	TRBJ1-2	CASSQDSEGLYGYTF
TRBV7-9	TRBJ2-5	CASNSGVRETQYF
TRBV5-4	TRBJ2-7	CASSGRDRGHEQYF
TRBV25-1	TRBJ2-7	CASSELGGAYEQYF
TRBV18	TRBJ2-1	CASSRDAPSTSAHNEQFF
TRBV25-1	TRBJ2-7	CASSERTGGGEQYF
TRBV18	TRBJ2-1	CASSLDLVPGTGWNEQFF
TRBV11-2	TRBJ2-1	CASSSQRNSGRALGQFF
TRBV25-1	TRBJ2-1	CASKGDEYNEQFF
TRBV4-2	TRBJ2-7	CASSQEGVAGRSYEQYF
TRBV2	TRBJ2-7	CASSDRARSSYEQYF
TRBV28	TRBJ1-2	CASSSGTDYGYTF
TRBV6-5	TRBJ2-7	CASSYSFGQGYEQYF
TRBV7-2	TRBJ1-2	CASSSSGGDGYTF
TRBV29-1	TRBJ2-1	CSVDSGVYNEQFF
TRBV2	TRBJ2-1	CASSLLARRVLDDEQFF